The clone carrying this TCR beta chain was recorded many times. V was pared by 4 bases and J by 4 bases, with 7 bases of the junction left unmatched. The germline CDR1 and CDR2 sequences are SGDLS and YYNGEE. The CDR3 loop spans 15 amino acids. This entry belongs to a study of patients and donors after allogeneic stem cell transplantation. Each CDR3 protein gets one entry after TCRdb re-called the RT-PCR reads with MiXCR. The sample holds some 230,000 distinct CDR3 sequences, approximately 14% seen once. The receptor comes from a human donor who was either an allogeneic HSCT recipient or a stem cell or donor lymphocyte infusion donor (not recorded which). It is not recorded whose cells these are; they may come from a transplant donor. Material: blood, either unsorted or a sorted T cell fraction (not recorded which). The genes are TRBV9 and TRBJ2-5; 10 bases align to TRBD2. CDR3 DNA sequence: TGTGCCAGCAGCCCTTATGGACTAGCGGCAGAGACCCAGTACTTC. Its protein product is CASSPYGLAAETQYF.